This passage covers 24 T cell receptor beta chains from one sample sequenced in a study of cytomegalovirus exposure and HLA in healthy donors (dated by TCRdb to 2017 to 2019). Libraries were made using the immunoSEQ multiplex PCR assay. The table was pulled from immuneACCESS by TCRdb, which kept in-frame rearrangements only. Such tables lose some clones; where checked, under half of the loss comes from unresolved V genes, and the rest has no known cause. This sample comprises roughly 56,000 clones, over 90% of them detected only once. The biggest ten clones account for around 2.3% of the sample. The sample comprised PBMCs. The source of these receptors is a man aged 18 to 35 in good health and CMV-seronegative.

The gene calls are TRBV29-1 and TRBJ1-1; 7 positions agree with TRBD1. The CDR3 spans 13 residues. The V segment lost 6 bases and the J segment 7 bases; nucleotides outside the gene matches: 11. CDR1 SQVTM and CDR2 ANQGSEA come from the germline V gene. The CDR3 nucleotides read TGCAGCGTCGCCCCCCTCAGGGGGGTTGAAGCTTTCTTT. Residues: CSVAPLRGVEAFF.

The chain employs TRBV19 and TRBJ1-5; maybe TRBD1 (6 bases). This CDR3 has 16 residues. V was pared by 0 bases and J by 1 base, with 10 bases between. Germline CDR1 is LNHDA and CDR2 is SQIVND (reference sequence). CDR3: CASSIDPGTSNQPQHF. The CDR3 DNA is TGTGCCAGTAGTATAGATCCCGGGACAAGCAATCAGCCCCAGCATTTT.

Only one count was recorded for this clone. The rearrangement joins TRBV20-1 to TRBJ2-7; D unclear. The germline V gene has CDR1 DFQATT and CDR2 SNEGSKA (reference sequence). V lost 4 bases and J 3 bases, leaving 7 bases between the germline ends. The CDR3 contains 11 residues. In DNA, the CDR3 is TGCAGTGCTAACCACTACTACGAGCAGTACTTC. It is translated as CSANHYYEQYF.

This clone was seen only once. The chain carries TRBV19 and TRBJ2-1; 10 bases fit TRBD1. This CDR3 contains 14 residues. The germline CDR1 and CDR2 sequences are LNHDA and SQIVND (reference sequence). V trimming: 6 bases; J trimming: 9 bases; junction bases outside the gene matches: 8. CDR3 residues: CASRRQGAVSEQFF. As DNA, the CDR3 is TGTGCCAGTAGAAGACAGGGGGCGGTGAGTGAGCAGTTCTTC. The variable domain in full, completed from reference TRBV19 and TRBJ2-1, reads DGGITQSPKYLFRKEGQNVTLSCEQNLNHDAMYWYRQDPGQGLRLIYYSQIVNDFQKGDIAEGYSVSREKKESFPLTVTSAQKNPTAFYLCASRRQGAVSEQFFGPGTRLTVL.

The CDR3 here is CASSADRGRTEAFF. CDR3 nucleotide sequence: TGTGCCAGCAGCGCGGACAGGGGAAGAACTGAAGCTTTCTTT. J is TRBJ1-1 and V is TRBV9; 9 positions agree with TRBD1. The length of the CDR3 is 14 residues. Looked up from germline, CDR1 is SGDLS and CDR2 is YYNGEE. V lost 3 bases and J lost 5; bases outside the gene matches: 5.

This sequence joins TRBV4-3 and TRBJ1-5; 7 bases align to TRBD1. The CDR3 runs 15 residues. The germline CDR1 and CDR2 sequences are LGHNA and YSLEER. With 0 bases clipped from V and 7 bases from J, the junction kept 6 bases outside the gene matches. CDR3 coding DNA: TGCGCCAGCAGCCAAGACCCAGGGGGAGGACAGCCCCAGCATTTT. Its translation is CASSQDPGGGQPQHF.

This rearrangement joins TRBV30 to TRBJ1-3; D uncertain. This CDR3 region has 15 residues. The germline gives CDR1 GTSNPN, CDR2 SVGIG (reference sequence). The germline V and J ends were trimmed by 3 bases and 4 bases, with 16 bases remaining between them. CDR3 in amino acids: CAWSHDPVGGNTIYF. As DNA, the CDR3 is TGTGCCTGGAGCCACGACCCGGTGGGCGGAAACACCATATATTTT.

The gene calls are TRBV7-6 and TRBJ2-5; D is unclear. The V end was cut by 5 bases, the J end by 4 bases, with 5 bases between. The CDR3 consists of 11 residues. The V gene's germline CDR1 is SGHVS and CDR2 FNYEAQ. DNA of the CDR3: TGTGCCAGCAGCCCTCGAGAGACCCAGTACTTC. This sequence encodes CASSPRETQYF.

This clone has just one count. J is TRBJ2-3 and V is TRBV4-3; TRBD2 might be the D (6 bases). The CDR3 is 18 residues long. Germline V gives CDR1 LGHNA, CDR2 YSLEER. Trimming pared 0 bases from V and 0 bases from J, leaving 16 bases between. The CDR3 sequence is CASSQEDPRTTSTDTQYF. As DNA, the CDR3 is TGCGCCAGCAGCCAAGAGGACCCCAGGACTACTAGCACAGATACGCAGTATTTT.

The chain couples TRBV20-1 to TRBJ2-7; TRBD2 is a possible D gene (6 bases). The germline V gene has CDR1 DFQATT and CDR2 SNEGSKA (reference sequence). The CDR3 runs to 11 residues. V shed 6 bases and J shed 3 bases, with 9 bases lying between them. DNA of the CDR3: TGCAGTGCGGTGGGGGGCTACGAGCAGTACTTC. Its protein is CSAVGGYEQYF.

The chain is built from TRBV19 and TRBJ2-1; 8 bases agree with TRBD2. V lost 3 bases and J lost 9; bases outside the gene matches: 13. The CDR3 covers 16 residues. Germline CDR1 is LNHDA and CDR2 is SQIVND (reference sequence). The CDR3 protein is CASSILRREGRGEQFF. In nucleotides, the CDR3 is TGTGCCAGTAGTATTCTTCGACGGGAGGGCCGGGGTGAGCAGTTCTTC.

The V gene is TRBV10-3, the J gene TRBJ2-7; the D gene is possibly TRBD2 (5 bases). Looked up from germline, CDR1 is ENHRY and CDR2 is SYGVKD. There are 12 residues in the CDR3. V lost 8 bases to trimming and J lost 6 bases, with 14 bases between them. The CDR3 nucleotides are TGTGCCATCGCTAATGGCCGGGGCGAGCAGTACTTC. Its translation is CAIANGRGEQYF.

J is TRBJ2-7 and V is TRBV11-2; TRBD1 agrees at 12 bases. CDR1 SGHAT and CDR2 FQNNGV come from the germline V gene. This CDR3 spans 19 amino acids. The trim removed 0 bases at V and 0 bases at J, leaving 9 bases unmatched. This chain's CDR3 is CASSLERDRGHYLSYEQYF. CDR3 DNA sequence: TGTGCCAGCAGCTTAGAGAGGGACAGGGGGCACTATCTCTCCTACGAGCAGTACTTC.

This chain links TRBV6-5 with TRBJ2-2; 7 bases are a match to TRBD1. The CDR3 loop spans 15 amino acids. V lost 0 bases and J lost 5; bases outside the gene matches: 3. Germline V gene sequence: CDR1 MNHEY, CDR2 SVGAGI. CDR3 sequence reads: CASSYSTGKTGELFF. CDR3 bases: TGTGCCAGCAGTTACTCGACAGGGAAAACCGGGGAGCTGTTTTTT.

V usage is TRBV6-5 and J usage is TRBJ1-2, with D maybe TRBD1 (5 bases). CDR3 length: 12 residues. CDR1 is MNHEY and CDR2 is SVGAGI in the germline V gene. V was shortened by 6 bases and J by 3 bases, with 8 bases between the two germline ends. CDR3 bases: TGTGCCAGCAGGCAGGGTGACTATGGCTACACCTTC. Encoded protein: CASRQGDYGYTF.

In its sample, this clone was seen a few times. The CDR3 DNA reads TGTGCCAGCAGCTTAGCGGAGGGAACGGGCTACACCTTC. This codes for CASSLAEGTGYTF. The chain links TRBV7-6 to TRBJ1-2; D unclear. Germline values: CDR1 SGHVS, CDR2 FNYEAQ. There are 13 residues in the CDR3. Trimming took 0 bases from V and 8 from J, leaving 10 bases between them. Drawing the rest from reference TRBV7-6 and TRBJ1-2, the complete variable domain is GAGVSQSPRYKVTKRGQDVALRCDPISGHVSLYWYRQALGQGPEFLTYFNYEAQQDKSGLPNDRFSAERPEGSISTLTIQRTEQRDSAMYRCASSLAEGTGYTFGSGTRLTVV.

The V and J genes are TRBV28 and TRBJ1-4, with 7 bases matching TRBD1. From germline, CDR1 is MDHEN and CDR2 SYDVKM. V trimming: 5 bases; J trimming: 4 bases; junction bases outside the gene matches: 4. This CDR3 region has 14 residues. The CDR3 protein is CASSPTGLNEKLFF. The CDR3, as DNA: TGTGCCAGCAGTCCGACAGGGCTTAATGAAAAACTGTTTTTT.

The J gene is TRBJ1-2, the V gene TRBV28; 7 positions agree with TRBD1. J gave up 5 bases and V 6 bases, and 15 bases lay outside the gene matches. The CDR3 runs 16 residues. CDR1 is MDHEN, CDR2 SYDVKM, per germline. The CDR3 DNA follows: TGTGCCAGCAGGGGCTGGGACAGACGGGGTGGTTATGGCTACACCTTC. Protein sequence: CASRGWDRRGGYGYTF.

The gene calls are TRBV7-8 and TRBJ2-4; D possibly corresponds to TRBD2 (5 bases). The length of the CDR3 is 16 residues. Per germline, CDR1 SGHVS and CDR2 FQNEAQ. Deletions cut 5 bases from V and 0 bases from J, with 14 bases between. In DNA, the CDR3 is TGTGCCAGCAGCCTAGAGGGCGGGCTAGCCAAAAACATTCAGTACTTC. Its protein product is CASSLEGGLAKNIQYF.

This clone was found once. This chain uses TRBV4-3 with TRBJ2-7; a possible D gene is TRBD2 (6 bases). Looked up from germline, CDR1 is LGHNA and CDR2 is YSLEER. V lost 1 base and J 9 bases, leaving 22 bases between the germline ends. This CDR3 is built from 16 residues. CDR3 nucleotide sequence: TGCGCCAGCAGCCAAGGGTGGGATAATAGCGGATCGATGCAGTACTTC. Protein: CASSQGWDNSGSMQYF.

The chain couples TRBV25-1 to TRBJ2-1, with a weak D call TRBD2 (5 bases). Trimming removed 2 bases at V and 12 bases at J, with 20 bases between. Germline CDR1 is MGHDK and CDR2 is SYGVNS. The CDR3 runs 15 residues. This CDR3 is CASSERRTQQYGQFF. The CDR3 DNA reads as TGTGCCAGCAGTGAAAGGAGGACCCAGCAATATGGGCAGTTCTTC.

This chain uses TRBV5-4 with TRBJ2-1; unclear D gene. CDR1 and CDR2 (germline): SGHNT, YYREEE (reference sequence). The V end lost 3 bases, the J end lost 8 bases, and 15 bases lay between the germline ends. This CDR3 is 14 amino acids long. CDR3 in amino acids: CASSSPPRLDEQFF. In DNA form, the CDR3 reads TGTGCCAGCAGCTCTCCGCCCCGGTTGGATGAGCAGTTCTTC.

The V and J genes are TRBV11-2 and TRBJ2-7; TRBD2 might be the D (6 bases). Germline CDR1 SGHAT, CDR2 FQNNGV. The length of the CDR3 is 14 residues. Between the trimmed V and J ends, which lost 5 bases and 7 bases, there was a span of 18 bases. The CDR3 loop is CASSRSGSAREQYF. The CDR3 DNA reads TGTGCCAGCAGCCGAAGCGGGTCCGCGAGGGAGCAGTACTTC.

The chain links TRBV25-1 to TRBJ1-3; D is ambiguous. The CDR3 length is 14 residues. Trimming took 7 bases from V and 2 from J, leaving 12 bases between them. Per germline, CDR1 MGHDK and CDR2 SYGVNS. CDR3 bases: TGTGCCAGCACCTTAGGAGGTGCTGGAAACACCATATATTTT. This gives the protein CASTLGGAGNTIYF.